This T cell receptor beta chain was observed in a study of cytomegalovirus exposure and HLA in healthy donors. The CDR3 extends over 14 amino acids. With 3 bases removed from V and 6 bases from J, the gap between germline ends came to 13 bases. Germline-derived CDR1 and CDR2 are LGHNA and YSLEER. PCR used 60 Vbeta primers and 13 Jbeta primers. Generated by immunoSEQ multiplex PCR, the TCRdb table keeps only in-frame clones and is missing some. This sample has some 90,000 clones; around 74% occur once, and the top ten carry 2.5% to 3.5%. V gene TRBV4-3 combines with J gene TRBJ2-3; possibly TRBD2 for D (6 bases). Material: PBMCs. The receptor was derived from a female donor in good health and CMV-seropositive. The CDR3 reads CASSHGSFLDTQYF. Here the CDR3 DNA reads TGCGCCAGCAGCCACGGGAGCTTTTTGGATACGCAGTATTTT.